The subject of this entry is one T cell receptor beta chain. No antigen is known for it. The patients, who ranged from 18 to 65 in age, presented with newly diagnosed hyperthyroidism lasting under 2 months. The PBMCs were sourced from fresh peripheral blood (approximately 10 ml). The data were taken from a study of T cells in Graves' hyperthyroidism and ophthalmopathy. Looking at the study overall: Peripheral blood was secured at the point of initial diagnosis, before any treatment.

Notes on the study in general: Progression to ophthalmopathy was predicted a median of roughly seven months early.

The CDR3 has 15 amino acids. V dropped 5 bases and J dropped 0 bases, with 13 bases sitting between them. CDR1 and CDR2 from the germline V gene are SGHAT and FQNNGV. RNA transcripts provided the source from which TCR beta CDR3 regions were amplified. Researchers ran a first-round RT-PCR on the TCR CDR3 using the HTBI primer set. One entry per CDR3 protein, called by TCRdb with MiXCR from the multiplex PCR reads. The profile shows under 750,000 distinct CDR3 sequences, roughly 20% of them singletons. The sample was blood. V is TRBV11-2 and J is TRBJ1-2; D is unresolved. The clonotype originates from a woman between 50 and 59 years old with Graves' hyperthyroidism that later progressed to Graves' ophthalmopathy. CDR3 loop: CASSVATFANYGYTF. CDR3 bases: TGTGCCAGCAGCGTAGCTACGTTCGCTAACTATGGCTACACCTTC.